This TCR beta chain was captured by sequencing in a study of molecular identifiers for immune sequencing clone quantification. About the study: Replicate runs used RNA from roughly 20,000 or 100,000 naive CD8 cells, which was split five ways into aliquots, and four of those aliquots were then sequenced.

A CD8+CD4-CCR7+CD45RA+ phenotype served as the sorting definition for naive CD8 T cells. Germline CDR1 reads LGHNA; CDR2 reads YSLEER. V was clipped by 0 bases and J by 5 bases; unmatched bases: 4. The CDR3 has 14 residues. TCRdb re-analysed the PCR reads in MiXCR, keeping a single row per CDR3 protein. The table lists around 100,000 distinct CDR3 sequences, about 35% of them singletons. Sequencing was carried out using naive CD8+ T cells from blood, with Jurkat cell RNA spiked in. Subset in this sample: FACS-sorted CD8+CD4-CCR7+CD45RA+ naive T cells. The clonotype was recovered from a human donor in good health. Some libraries in this study had Jurkat cell RNA spiked in. The chain recombines TRBV4-3 with TRBJ2-7; 7 bases fit TRBD2. CDR3 residues: CASSQDKGRDEQYF. The CDR3 DNA reads as TGCGCCAGCAGCCAAGATAAGGGGAGGGACGAGCAGTACTTC.